The present T cell receptor (beta chain) was sequenced within a study of T cells after posttransplantation cyclophosphamide (dated by TCRdb to the mid-2010s). For the wider study: The study tracked T cell repertoire reconstitution by TRB sequencing after myeloablative bone marrow transplantation using posttransplantation cyclophosphamide as GVHD prophylaxis. Because TRA and TRB clonality correlated tightly in 9 samples, later TCR analyses were limited to TRB. Public TRB sequences were queried against a database of over 3,500 sequences associated with responses to pathogens, tumor antigens, self-antigens and alloantigens. Up to roughly 3 additional blood samples from 2 to 5.2 years after transplant were also TRB-sequenced in 3 patients, as was pretransplant blood from several patients. Blood from all 35 or so PTCy patients who had 1-year posttransplant specimens underwent TRB sequencing. Samples from fewer than 40 PTCy-treated patients and under 20 related bone marrow donors of those patients were subjected to antigen receptor sequencing. Points the paper makes about the study in general: Across the roughly 48 patients, TRB clonality was highly associated with recipient CMV seropositivity and CMV reactivation, and diversity with PTCy was similar to that in the CNI/methotrexate controls. The TRB repertoires of T cells infiltrating skin or the GI tract showed only limited overlap with the TRB repertoires found in blood. At 1-2 months, donor-recipient similarity was low but rose over the first year, and the later blood repertoires were often dominated by donor CD8+ memory clones.

In regard to this clone: The clone's antigen remains unknown. Per-base qualities were not stored, and no clone one base away is much larger. Other nucleotide sequences from this sample produce the same CDR3.

Viable CD3+CD4+ or CD3+CD8+ cells that were CCR7+CD45RA+CD45RO-CD95-CD27+CD28+ were classified as naive T cells. On the day of marrow donation, related bone marrow donors gave peripheral blood samples. Mononuclear cells from peripheral blood and bone marrow were separated by Ficoll-Hypaque density centrifugation and then cryopreserved. FACS on a FACSAria II was used to sort CD4+ and CD8+ T cells, including the naive and memory subsets. In the germline V gene, CDR1 corresponds to SGHDT and CDR2 to YYEEEE. Counted from cysteine to phenylalanine, this CDR3 has 16 amino acids. Only the CDR3 part of the read is kept: 48 bases, read in frame from the first base. At the junction V is shortened by 0 bases and J by 3 bases; bases outside the gene matches: 6. Genomic DNA was used for TRB sequencing, which was performed with the immunoSEQ assay at survey resolution or with the hsTCRB kit. The published analysis was carried out like this. The immunoSEQ software handled initial read processing, and the LymphoSeq R package was used for repertoire analyses. Clonality was calculated as 1 minus normalized Shannon entropy, and the Gini coefficient was also calculated for each TRB dataset. To infer phenotypes in unsorted samples, TRB sequences from sorted subsets of the recipient or donor were mapped onto the unsorted samples of the same recipient. TCRdb holds this immuneACCESS table with in-frame rearrangements only. Some clones are missing; in checked studies, unresolved V genes explain under half, and the rest has no known cause. V and J calls and clone size are given by that table; D and trimming were obtained from the DNA. In all, the sample holds some 20,000 clones, and nearly 99% of those were seen once. The ten largest clonotypes hold approximately 0.16% of the sample.

This receptor was identified in a man aged 35-49 years in good health, CMV-negative, and a related stem cell transplant donor. Specimen: naive CD4+ T cells sorted from PBMCs. The chain uses TRBV5-6 and TRBJ1-2; TRBD1 fits 9 bases in the junction. The nucleotides are TGTGCCAGCAGCTTGGGGGGACAGGGTATAGACTATGGCTACACCTTC. This gives the protein CASSLGGQGIDYGYTF.